Below are 10 T cell receptor beta chains sequenced from a single sample in a study of T cell clonality in common variable immunodeficiency. Some clones are missing from TCRdb's copy, which holds only in-frame ones; the method was immunoSEQ multiplex PCR. Recorded here are around 34,000 clones, none singletons. Sequences were obtained from peripheral blood mononuclear cells. The receptors were sampled from a person between 18 and 70 years old in good health.

In its sample, this clone was seen many times. Sequencing ends 3 residues short of the CDR3 end; the germline J gene provides the rest. V and J are TRBV5-1 and TRBJ2-3; 15 bases are shared with TRBD2. The CDR3 spans 18 residues. V trimming: 5 bases; J trimming: 2 bases; junction bases outside the gene matches: 9. Per the germline V gene, CDR1 is SGHRS and CDR2 is YFSETQ. CDR3 bases read: TGCGCCAGCAGACCACCGGGACTAGCGGGAGGCCCCACAGATACG. It specifies CASRPPGLAGGPTDT. The whole CDR3 protein reads CASRPPGLAGGPTDTQYF.

This clone was seen ten or more times. The read falls 3 residues short of the CDR3 end, and the missing part is taken from the germline J gene. V is TRBV18 and J is TRBJ2-1, with 7 bases identical to TRBD2. The J segment lost 1 base and the V segment lost 3 bases, leaving 6 bases of the junction unmatched. CDR1 is KGHSH, CDR2 LQKENI, per germline. The CDR3 covers 16 residues. The sequenced CDR3 bases are TGTGCCAGCTCACCGACTACTAGCGCGTCCTACAATGAG. Protein sequence: CASSPTTSASYNE. The whole CDR3 region reads CASSPTTSASYNEQFF.

This clone was seen many times. The read falls 3 residues short of the CDR3 end, and the missing part is taken from the germline J gene. The gene calls are TRBV7-9 and TRBJ1-4; 10 nucleotides line up with TRBD1. The CDR3 runs to 14 residues. Germline lookup yields CDR1 SEHNR and CDR2 FQNEAQ (reference sequence). V lost 3 bases, J lost 8 bases, and 3 bases stayed unmatched. The CDR3 bases that were read are TGTGCCAGCAGCTTCCGGGACAGGGGAGAAAAA. This codes for CASSFRDRGEK. The whole CDR3 protein reads CASSFRDRGEKLFF.

This clone was observed many times. The CDR3 goes on 3 residues after the read ends, and that part is filled in from the germline J gene. This chain uses TRBV20-1 with TRBJ1-1; 7 bases are a match to TRBD1. Looked up from germline, CDR1 is DFQATT and CDR2 is SNEGSKA (reference sequence). CDR3 length equals 13 residues. V was clipped by 7 bases and J by 0 bases; unmatched bases: 5. CDR3 DNA, as far as it was read: TGCAGTGGGTACAGGGGACTGAACACTGAA. This translates into CSGYRGLNTE. The whole CDR3 is CSGYRGLNTEAFF.

There are many counts of this clone. The CDR3 goes on 3 residues after the read ends, and that part is filled in from the germline J gene. V is TRBV24-1 and J is TRBJ2-3; D call uncertain. Germline-derived CDR1 and CDR2 are KGHDR and SFDVKD. V was pared by 3 bases and J by 0 bases, with 6 bases between. The CDR3 is 14 amino acids. CDR3 bases read: TGTGCCACCAGTGATCCCAGTAGCACAGATACG. Translating gives CATSDPSSTDT. The whole CDR3 reads CATSDPSSTDTQYF.

At least ten counts were recorded for this clone. The DNA ends 3 residues before the CDR3 does, and the rest of the CDR3 is filled in from the germline J gene. The rearrangement joins TRBV30 to TRBJ1-1; D not resolved. CDR3 length equals 15 residues. Germline-derived CDR1 and CDR2 are GTSNPN and SVGIG (reference sequence). The sequenced CDR3 bases are TGTGCCTGGAGTACATTCTGGACGGCGTCGGGGGAA. Residues: CAWSTFWTASGE. The full CDR3 is CAWSTFWTASGEAFF.

The table lists this clone with many counts. One end of the junction fails to match germline, which may point to a read error. The read ends 3 residues before the CDR3 terminus; that terminus is restored from the germline J gene. The V call is TRBV4-2, the J call TRBJ1-2; the D gene is possibly TRBD1 (5 bases). Germline assignment: CDR1 LGHNA and CDR2 YNFKEQ. The CDR3 has 14 amino acids. The CDR3 DNA, read in part, is TGCGCCAGCAGCCCCCAGGGAGGTGGGTATGGC. This translates into CASSPQGGGYG. The full-length CDR3 reads as CASSPQGGGYGYTF.

This clone was detected ten times or more. The CDR3 extends 3 residues past the end of the read, so its final part is completed from the germline J gene. The V call is TRBV7-9, the J call TRBJ1-2, with D perhaps TRBD1 (5 bases). This CDR3 region has 13 residues. V was pared by 1 base and J by 6 bases, with 9 bases between. CDR1 and CDR2 from the germline V gene are SEHNR and FQNEAQ (reference sequence). CDR3 DNA (partial): TGTGCCAGCAGCTTAGAGGGGAGGCATGGC. This translates into CASSLEGRHG. The full CDR3 sequence reads CASSLEGRHGYTF.

This clone showed up many times. The CDR3 goes on 3 residues after the read ends, and that part is filled in from the germline J gene. V usage is TRBV12-3 or TRBV12-4 and J usage is TRBJ2-7; 9 bases fit TRBD1. Germline trimming cut 2 bases from V and 3 bases from J; bases unmatched to any gene: 5. This CDR3 is 15 amino acids long. The chain's CDR3 is CASSLSGTGNYEQYF. CDR3 DNA, as far as it was read: TGTGCCAGCAGTTTATCGGGGACAGGGAACTACGAG.

This clone was detected many times. Coverage ceases 3 residues before the CDR3 finishes, and the germline J gene fills in the end. V is TRBV5-1 and J is TRBJ2-2, with a tentative D call TRBD1 (6 bases). The CDR3 runs to 16 residues. Trimming left V 4 bases short and J 0 bases short, with 13 bases between. Germline CDR1 SGHRS, CDR2 YFSETQ. This chain's CDR3 is CASSPVQGTNTGELFF. The covered CDR3 bases are TGCGCCAGCAGCCCCGTACAGGGCACGAACACCGGGGAG.